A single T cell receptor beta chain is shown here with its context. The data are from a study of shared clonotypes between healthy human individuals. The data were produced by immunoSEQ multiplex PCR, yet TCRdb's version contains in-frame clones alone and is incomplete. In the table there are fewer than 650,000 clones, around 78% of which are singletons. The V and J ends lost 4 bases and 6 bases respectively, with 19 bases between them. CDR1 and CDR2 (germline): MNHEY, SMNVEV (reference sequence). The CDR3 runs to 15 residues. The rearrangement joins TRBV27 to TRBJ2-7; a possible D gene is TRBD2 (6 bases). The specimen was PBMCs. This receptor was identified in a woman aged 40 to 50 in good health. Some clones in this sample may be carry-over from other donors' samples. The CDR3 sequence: CASSSPGTGSTEQYF. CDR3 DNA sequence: TGTGCCAGCAGTTCCCCCGGGACTGGCTCCACCGAGCAGTACTTC.